This section outlines one TCR beta chain sequence together with its context. Antigen unknown. The sample belongs to a study of CD8 T cells in Susac syndrome. Study-wide results and limits: Individuals included in the TCR sequencing and HLA analysis were acknowledged by the study to be relatively few in number.

Germline CDR1 is SEHNR and CDR2 is FQNEAQ (reference sequence). The CDR3 loop spans 13 amino acids. V lost 4 bases to trimming and J lost 6 bases; unmatched junction nucleotides: 4. The multiple sclerosis control group consisted of treatment-naive patients whose relapsing-remitting disease, which was either stable or active, fulfilled revised McDonald criteria. It was with random hexamers that roughly 0.5 to 1 ug RNA was reverse transcribed. With immunoSEQ multiplex PCR, TCR beta CDR3 was amplified across 54 Vbeta and 13 Jbeta. TCRdb processed the immunoSEQ multiplex PCR reads anew with MiXCR; each CDR3 protein has one entry. The repertoire holds 73,000 or so distinct CDR3 sequences, with roughly 94% as singletons.

The chain is built from TRBV7-9 and TRBJ2-7, with TRBD2 matching over 9 bases. The clonotype originates from a human donor with multiple sclerosis. Sequencing was carried out using CD8+ T cells from PBMCs. CDR3 sequence (DNA): TGTGCCAGCAGCTCGGGACTAGCAGGCGAGCAGTACTTC. Translating it yields CASSSGLAGEQYF.